The T cell receptor (beta chain) under discussion was sequenced for a study of CD8+ T cells in alopecia areata. Treatment denoted: oral pan-JAK inhibitor, 5-10 mg twice daily. It was cDNA, reverse transcribed from extracted RNA, that served as the sequencing template. Profiled with immunoSEQ multiplex PCR; TCRdb holds only in-frame clones, not every one. The sample records a few hundred thousand clones, 45% to 70% being singletons. V lost 10 bases and J 4 bases, leaving 16 bases between the germline ends. CDR1 is MNHEY, CDR2 SVGAGI, per germline. This CDR3 comprises 13 residues. This TCR was recovered from a human donor with alopecia areata. Source: CD4+ T cells sorted from blood, taken around week 54, from a patient treated with tofacitinib. This chain connects TRBV6-5 to TRBJ1-2, with D possibly matching TRBD1 (5 bases). CDR3 nucleotide sequence: TGTGCCACCTTTCCCCGACAGACCTATGGCTACACCTTC. It encodes CATFPRQTYGYTF.